This T cell receptor (beta chain) was sequenced during a study of T cell responses to AZD1222 COVID-19 vaccine. Study at large: Second-dose intervals of approximately 4 or approximately 12 weeks were pooled.

The V and J ends lost 3 bases and 5 bases respectively, with 14 bases between them. The CDR3 length is 14 residues. The germline gives CDR1 SGDLS, CDR2 YYNGEE. On this clone: Its specificity is not known.

The study, taken as a whole, reports: Repertoires were collected only later (after the peak T cell response had occurred). In a largely white British group with more females than males, clonal diversity was possibly underestimated. Just a handful of AZD1222 recipients were seropositive at baseline.

Method: immunoSEQ multiplex PCR; TCRdb's copy keeps in-frame clones and lacks some. This sample yields about 97,000 clones, of which approximately 90% are seen a single time; approximately 7.5% belongs to the top ten. The V and J genes are TRBV9 and TRBJ2-5, with D perhaps TRBD1 (6 bases). The clonotype comes from an adult in good health. The starting material was peripheral blood, obtained on day 0 of AZD1222 vaccination. CDR3 nucleotides: TGTGCCAGCAGCGGACTACAGGGTCGGGAGACCCAGTACTTC. Protein: CASSGLQGRETQYF.